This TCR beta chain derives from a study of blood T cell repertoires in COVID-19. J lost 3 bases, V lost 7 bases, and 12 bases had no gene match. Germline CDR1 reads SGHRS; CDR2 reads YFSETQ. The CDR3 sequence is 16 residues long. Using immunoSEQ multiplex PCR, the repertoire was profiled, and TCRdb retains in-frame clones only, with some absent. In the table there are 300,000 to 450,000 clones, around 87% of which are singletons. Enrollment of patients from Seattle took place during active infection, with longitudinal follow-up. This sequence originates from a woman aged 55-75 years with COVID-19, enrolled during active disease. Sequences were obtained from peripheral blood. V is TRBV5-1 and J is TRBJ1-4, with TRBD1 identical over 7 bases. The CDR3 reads CASAITGERANEKLFF. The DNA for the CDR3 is TGCGCCAGCGCGATAACAGGGGAGAGGGCTAATGAAAAACTGTTTTTT.